This passage covers 18 T cell receptor beta chains from one sample sequenced in a study of Graves' ophthalmopathy and Graves' hyperthyroidism. Amplification from RNA transcripts yielded the TCR beta CDR3 regions. The first-round RT-PCR employed HTBI primers together with the Qiagen OneStep RT-PCR kit. A multiplex PCR was then performed as the second round. TCRdb reprocessed the multiplex PCR reads with MiXCR, giving one entry per CDR3 protein. Among under 350,000 distinct CDR3 sequences listed, under 20% were seen once. The source material was peripheral blood. The receptors were sampled from an adult man with Graves' ophthalmopathy.

This clonotype was counted many times. The genes are TRBV27 and TRBJ1-1; D unresolved. The CDR3 has 14 amino acids. Trimming pared 0 bases from V and 2 bases from J, leaving 7 bases between. Germline-derived CDR1 and CDR2 are MNHEY and SMNVEV (reference sequence). The CDR3 loop is CASSLSPANTEAFF. The CDR3 nucleotides are TGTGCCAGCAGTTTATCTCCCGCTAACACTGAAGCTTTCTTT.

The chain carries TRBV15 and TRBJ1-5; D is possibly TRBD1 (5 bases). The CDR3 extends over 16 amino acids. CDR1 and CDR2 (germline): LNHNV, YYDKDF (reference sequence). V was cut by 0 bases and J by 5 bases, with 14 bases left in between. The CDR3 region has the DNA TGTGCCACCAGCAGAGATAGCAGGGATGGGCATCAGCCCCAGCATTTT. Residues: CATSRDSRDGHQPQHF. Based on the CDR3 plus reference TRBV15 and TRBJ1-5, the full variable domain is DAMVIQNPRYQVTQFGKPVTLSCSQTLNHNVMYWYQQKSSQAPKLLFHYYDKDFNNEADTPDNFQSRRPNTSFCFLDIRSPGLGDTAMYLCATSRDSRDGHQPQHFGDGTRLSIL.

This clonotype was recorded at least ten times. The V call is TRBV27, the J call TRBJ2-1; TRBD1 matches 8 bases. Germline-derived CDR1 and CDR2 are MNHEY and SMNVEV (reference sequence). There are 17 residues in the CDR3. V trimming: 0 bases; J trimming: 8 bases; junction bases outside the gene matches: 12. The chain's CDR3 is CASSLSRQGTGNHEQFF. CDR3 in DNA: TGTGCCAGCAGTTTATCGCGCCAGGGGACAGGTAACCATGAGCAGTTCTTC.

Many counts were recorded for this clonotype. The chain is built from TRBV20-1 and TRBJ2-7, with TRBD1 matching over 7 bases. CDR3 length: 14 residues. Germline CDR1 DFQATT, CDR2 SNEGSKA (reference sequence). The junction had 6 bases not matched to a gene; V was cut back by 0 bases and J by 4 bases. The CDR3 DNA reads TGCAGTGCTAGAGAAAGGGGGCTGGTATACGAGCAGTACTTC. This gives the protein CSARERGLVYEQYF.

This clonotype was detected ten times or more. The rearrangement links TRBV30 to TRBJ1-1; 7 positions agree with TRBD1. Trimming cost V 3 bases and J 0 bases; bases outside gene matches: 4. Per the germline V gene, CDR1 is GTSNPN and CDR2 is SVGIG (reference sequence). The CDR3 contains 14 residues. The CDR3 protein is CAWRTTGLNTEAFF. The CDR3 nucleotides are TGTGCCTGGAGGACGACAGGGTTGAACACTGAAGCTTTCTTT.

This clonotype was seen ten or more times. CDR3: CASSYSIFTGSRQTQYF. The DNA for the CDR3 is TGTGCCAGCAGTTACTCGATTTTTACAGGGTCGAGACAGACCCAGTACTTC. This chain uses TRBV6-5 with TRBJ2-5; D is perhaps TRBD1 (6 bases). V was cut by 0 bases and J by 6 bases, with 20 bases left in between. Looked up from germline, CDR1 is MNHEY and CDR2 is SVGAGI. The CDR3 length is 17 residues.

This clonotype showed up many times. The chain links TRBV6-1 to TRBJ2-7; 11 positions match TRBD2. The CDR3 has 14 residues. V was clipped by 7 bases and J by 4 bases; unmatched bases: 6. CDR1 and CDR2 (germline): MNHNS, SASEGT. The CDR3 DNA reads TGTGCCAGCACCCCGACTAGCGGGATTTACGAGCAGTACTTC. It is translated as CASTPTSGIYEQYF.

Ten or more counts support this clonotype. V and J are TRBV28 and TRBJ1-2; TRBD1 is a possible D gene (6 bases). V lost 3 bases and J 13 bases, leaving 15 bases between the germline ends. The CDR3 runs 12 residues. The germline V gene encodes CDR1 MDHEN and CDR2 SYDVKM. The CDR3 spells CASSLARGAATF. CDR3 nucleotide sequence: TGTGCCAGCAGTTTGGCCAGGGGCGCAGCCACCTTC.

The V gene is TRBV6-2 or TRBV6-3, the J gene TRBJ2-7; D may be TRBD2 (6 bases). Per germline, CDR1 MNHEY and CDR2 SVGEGT. Trimming took 2 bases from V and 3 from J, leaving 20 bases between them. The CDR3 spans 17 residues. CDR3 loop: CASSYPLPGTLVYEQYF. DNA for the CDR3: TGTGCCAGCAGTTACCCCCTCCCCGGGACTCTGGTCTACGAGCAGTACTTC.

This clonotype was detected only a few times. Here the CDR3 reads CASRWTGTGSYEQYF. The CDR3 DNA follows: TGTGCCAGCAGGTGGACAGGGACGGGTTCCTACGAGCAGTACTTC. J is TRBJ2-7 and V is TRBV11-2; 8 bases agree with TRBD1. The CDR3 is 15 residues long. Trimming cost V 6 bases and J 1 base; bases outside gene matches: 8. Germline assignment: CDR1 SGHAT and CDR2 FQNNGV.

This clonotype was seen repeatedly, ten times or more. This chain links TRBV20-1 with TRBJ2-5; TRBD2 matches 8 bases. With 3 bases clipped from V and 5 bases from J, the junction kept 5 bases outside the gene matches. The CDR3 is 13 residues long. Germline loops: CDR1 DFQATT, CDR2 SNEGSKA (reference sequence). This chain's CDR3 is CSASRAGVETQYF. The CDR3 DNA sequence: TGCAGTGCTAGTAGAGCGGGAGTTGAGACCCAGTACTTC.

There are many counts of this clonotype. This rearrangement joins TRBV7-9 to TRBJ2-5; D remains unclear. Between the trimmed V and J ends, which lost 5 bases and 0 bases, there was a span of 10 bases. Germline values: CDR1 SEHNR, CDR2 FQNEAQ (reference sequence). The CDR3 covers 14 residues. CDR3 nucleotide sequence: TGTGCCAGCAGCCGGCACCGGAACCAAGAGACCCAGTACTTC. It encodes CASSRHRNQETQYF. Looking up the rest from reference TRBV7-9 and TRBJ2-5 gives the full variable domain: DTGVSQNPRHKITKRGQNVTFRCDPISEHNRLYWYRQTLGQGPEFLTYFQNEAQLEKSRLLSDRFSAERPKGSFSTLEIQRTEQGDSAMYLCASSRHRNQETQYFGPGTRLLVL.

This clonotype was picked up many times. At one end the junction does not follow the germline gene, possibly because of a read error. The chain recombines TRBV20-1 with TRBJ2-4, with a possible D match to TRBD2 (6 bases). In germline, CDR1 is DFQATT, CDR2 SNEGSKA (reference sequence). This CDR3 region has 16 residues. The DNA of the CDR3 is TGCAGTGCTAGAGCTTCCGGCGGGGAGTCCAAAACCATTCAGTACTTC. The encoded protein is CSARASGGESKTIQYF.

This clonotype was seen many times. CDR3 sequence: CASSIAGGSYAKPDQPQHF. The CDR3 nucleotides read TGTGCCAGTAGTATAGCAGGGGGCTCGTATGCCAAACCCGATCAGCCCCAGCATTTT. The chain uses TRBV19 and TRBJ1-5; 8 bases align to TRBD1. CDR1 is LNHDA and CDR2 is SQIVND in the germline V gene (reference sequence). The CDR3 totals 19 residues. V was pared by 1 base and J by 5 bases, with 16 bases of the junction left unmatched.

The chain combines TRBV11-1 with TRBJ2-5; possible D gene TRBD2, 5 bases. V was trimmed by 5 bases and J by 2 bases, leaving 24 bases between them. Germline V lookup: CDR1 SGHAT, CDR2 FQDESV (reference sequence). The length of the CDR3 is 18 residues. The CDR3 region has the DNA TGTGCCAGCAGCGTAAGGCGTTTGGGCGGCGGGTCACAAGAGACCCAGTACTTC. Translating gives CASSVRRLGGGSQETQYF.

This clonotype was counted ten times or more. DNA for the CDR3: TGTGCCAGCAGCTTGGGGGGGACTAGCGGGAGGAGGTTCCTCGAGCAGTACTTC. Amino acid sequence: CASSLGGTSGRRFLEQYF. J is TRBJ2-7 and V is TRBV5-4; 15 bases fit TRBD2. Trimming removed 0 bases from V and 6 bases from J; junction bases left unmatched: 10. The CDR3 runs to 18 residues. Germline CDR1 SGHNT, CDR2 YYREEE (reference sequence).

This clonotype was counted many times. The V gene is TRBV2, the J gene TRBJ1-1; no clear D. Trimming removed 1 base from V and 11 bases from J, with 17 bases in between. Germline assignment: CDR1 SNHLY and CDR2 FYNNEI. The CDR3 extends over 14 amino acids. DNA for the CDR3: TGTGCCAGCAGTGAAGGCACCGAACTGAAGAGGGCTTTCTTT. It encodes CASSEGTELKRAFF.

This clonotype was found many times. V and J are TRBV30 and TRBJ1-2, with D unresolved. Per the germline V gene, CDR1 is GTSNPN and CDR2 is SVGIG (reference sequence). V shed 4 bases and J shed 6 bases, with 15 bases lying between them. The CDR3 spans 13 residues. DNA of the CDR3: TGTGCCTGGAAGACCGTTACACCCAATGGCTACACCTTC. Translated: CAWKTVTPNGYTF.